This T cell receptor (beta chain) was sequenced for a study of radiation and T cells in renal cell carcinoma. Overall study: Nephrectomy followed 15 Gy stereotactic body radiation by 4 weeks. Broader study findings: Without pretreatment biopsies, baseline tumor clonotype presence was undetermined.

Documented time point: baseline pretreatment blood. Treatment defined: 15 Gy SBRT to primary tumor, nephrectomy 4 weeks later. The patient's renal cell carcinoma had clear cell pathology. The method was immunoSEQ multiplex PCR; TCRdb's version includes in-frame clones alone and lacks a portion of them. The data hold 150,000 or so clones, with around 89% observed a single time. This clone came up a few times. Its target is not known. Specimen: blood, collected from a patient whose treatment included radiotherapy and nephrectomy. The source is a woman in her 70s with renal cell carcinoma.

The CDR3 sequence: CASSLGFATGGSEQYF. The CDR3, as DNA: TGCGCCAGCAGCTTGGGGTTCGCGACAGGGGGCTCCGAGCAGTACTTC. The rearrangement uses TRBV5-1 and TRBJ2-7; 10 nucleotides agree with TRBD1. Germline CDR1 SGHRS, CDR2 YFSETQ. The CDR3 consists of 16 residues. With V trimmed by 0 bases and J by 6 bases, 9 bases remained unmatched.